The clone carrying this T cell receptor (beta chain) was seen only a few times. Its matching antigen is unknown. The entry originates in a study of T cells in Graves' hyperthyroidism and ophthalmopathy. Study-wide findings and caveats: A model of 13 V-J pairs discriminated ophthalmopathy from stable hyperthyroidism.

The source material, RNA transcripts, was used to amplify TCR beta CDR3 regions. An initial round of RT-PCR targeting the TCR CDR3 relied on the HTBI primer set. TCRdb itself ran the multiplex PCR reads through MiXCR, one entry per CDR3 protein. There are about 520,000 distinct CDR3 sequences in the sample; approximately 25% occur only once, and approximately 11% lies in the top ten. J lost 2 bases, V lost 7 bases, and 9 bases had no gene match. CDR3 length: 15 amino acids. Germline V lookup: CDR1 SEHNR, CDR2 FQNEAQ (reference sequence). The rearrangement links TRBV7-9 to TRBJ2-7; 9 nucleotides match TRBD1. The sample taken for sequencing was blood. This sequence was found in a woman aged 30 to 39 with Graves' ophthalmopathy. CDR3 region: CASTLWDRAPYEQYF. The CDR3 coding sequence is TGTGCCAGCACCCTCTGGGACAGGGCTCCCTACGAGCAGTACTTC.